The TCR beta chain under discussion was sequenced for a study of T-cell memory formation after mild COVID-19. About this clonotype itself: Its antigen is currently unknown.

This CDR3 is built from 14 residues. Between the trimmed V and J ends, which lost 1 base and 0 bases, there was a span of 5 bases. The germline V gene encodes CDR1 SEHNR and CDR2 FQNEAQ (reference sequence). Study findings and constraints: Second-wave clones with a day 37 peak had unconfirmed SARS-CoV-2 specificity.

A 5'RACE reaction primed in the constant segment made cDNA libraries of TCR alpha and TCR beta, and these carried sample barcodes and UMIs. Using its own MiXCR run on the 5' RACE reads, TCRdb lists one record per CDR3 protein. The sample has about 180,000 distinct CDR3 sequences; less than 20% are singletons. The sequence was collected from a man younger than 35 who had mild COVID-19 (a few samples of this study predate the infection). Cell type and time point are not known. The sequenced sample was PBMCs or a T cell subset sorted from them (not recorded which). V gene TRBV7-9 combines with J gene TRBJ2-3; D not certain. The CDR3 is CASSLDFSTDTQYF. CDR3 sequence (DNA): TGTGCCAGCAGCTTAGACTTTAGCACAGATACGCAGTATTTT. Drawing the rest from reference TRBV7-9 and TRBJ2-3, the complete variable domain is DTGVSQNPRHKITKRGQNVTFRCDPISEHNRLYWYRQTLGQGPEFLTYFQNEAQLEKSRLLSDRFSAERPKGSFSTLEIQRTEQGDSAMYLCASSLDFSTDTQYFGPGTRLTVL.